The text below deals with one T cell receptor beta chain. Antigen specificity is unknown. One junction end disagrees with the germline gene, perhaps due to a read error. These data come from a study of cytomegalovirus exposure and HLA in healthy donors. It was with 60 Vbeta and 13 Jbeta primers that the PCR ran. Clones were read by immunoSEQ multiplex PCR, and TCRdb kept only the in-frame ones, dropping some. Here the sample table reports 150,000 to 200,000 clones. Donors were nominally healthy when sampled, though unrecorded immune exposures were likely. Study-level points and caveats: TCR beta chains numbering roughly 150 were designated cytomegalovirus-associated.

Sequenced input: PBMCs. This receptor was identified in a man younger than 40 in good health and CMV-seronegative.

Here the CDR3 DNA reads TGTGCCACCAGCAGAGTCGGCGCAGGGGGAAGCTCCCACAATGAGCAGTTCTTC. Translation: CATSRVGAGGSSHNEQFF. V usage is TRBV15 and J usage is TRBJ2-1, with TRBD1 matching over 7 bases. The V gene's germline CDR1 is LNHNV and CDR2 YYDKDF (reference sequence). The CDR3 runs 18 residues.